This T cell receptor (beta chain) was retrieved from a study of post-analysis software for immune sequencing data. Notes on the study in general: Controls showed lower frequencies than patients for four to six TRBV segments, and TRBV5-6, TRBV5-1 and TRBV20-1 were among these.

The V and J ends lost 7 bases and 1 base, in that order; junction bases with no gene match: 10. This CDR3 contains 15 residues. For this clonotype: Antigen specificity is unknown.

Unique-molecular-identifier-tagged TCR beta cDNA libraries were used. TCRdb recomputed calls from the PCR reads with MiXCR, one row per CDR3 protein. This sample has 450,000 to 650,000 distinct CDR3 sequences, with 44% found just once. V is TRBV12-3 or TRBV12-4 and J is TRBJ2-7; 7 bases are shared with TRBD1. This TCR came from a girl under 18 with multiple sclerosis. The sequencing sample was made of blood. The CDR3 DNA follows: TGTGCCAGCACCTTGGGACAGCTGAATTCCTACGAGCAGTACTTC. Translation: CASTLGQLNSYEQYF.